These 17 T cell receptor beta chains were all obtained from the same sample, sequenced in a study of cytomegalovirus exposure and HLA in healthy donors. Amplification used 60 Vbeta primers and 13 Jbeta primers. Measured with immunoSEQ multiplex PCR; TCRdb has only the in-frame clones, and not every one. The sample lists 95,000 to 110,000 clones, 65% to 80% seen once, with under 5% in the top ten. The material sequenced was PBMCs. Receptors originate from a male donor in good health and CMV-seronegative.

V is TRBV5-1 and J is TRBJ2-7, with 9 bases matching TRBD1. The CDR3 consists of 14 residues. V gave up 2 bases and J gave up 5 bases; unmatched junction bases: 5. Germline lookup yields CDR1 SGHRS and CDR2 YFSETQ. The CDR3 reads CASSFGGTGNEQYF. For the CDR3, the DNA is TGCGCCAGCAGCTTCGGGGGGACAGGGAACGAGCAGTACTTC.

The chain combines TRBV30 with TRBJ2-7; weak D call: TRBD2 (5 bases). Germline CDR1 GTSNPN, CDR2 SVGIG (reference sequence). The CDR3 totals 12 residues. V lost 4 bases and J lost 6, with 13 bases in between. This CDR3 reads CAWKREGVEQYF. CDR3 DNA: TGTGCCTGGAAAAGAGAGGGAGTCGAGCAGTACTTC.

The chain is built from TRBV4-2 and TRBJ2-3; tentatively, D is TRBD2 (5 bases). The V gene's germline CDR1 is LGHNA and CDR2 YNFKEQ. The V end was cut by 0 bases, the J end by 2 bases, with 9 bases between. The CDR3 runs 15 residues. In DNA, the CDR3 is TGTGCCAGCAGCCAAGATGACGGGAACACAGATACGCAGTATTTT. This codes for CASSQDDGNTDTQYF.

The V gene is TRBV6-5, the J gene TRBJ1-1, with a weak D call TRBD1 (5 bases). Germline V gene sequence: CDR1 MNHEY, CDR2 SVGAGI. The CDR3 extends over 13 amino acids. Trimming removed 3 bases at V and 5 bases at J, with 10 bases between. The CDR3, as DNA: TGTGCCAGCAGTTATTGGGGGGGGACTGAAGCTTTCTTT. This sequence encodes CASSYWGGTEAFF.

The V and J genes are TRBV28 and TRBJ2-2; 10 bases agree with TRBD2. This CDR3 comprises 14 residues. Germline V gives CDR1 MDHEN, CDR2 SYDVKM. V shed 5 bases, J shed 5 bases, and the junction held 2 bases outside the gene matches. CDR3 sequence: CASSMTSGTGELFF. Here the CDR3 DNA reads TGTGCCAGCAGTATGACTAGCGGGACCGGGGAGCTGTTTTTT.

The CDR3 loop reads CASSPGTSGIHEQFF. As DNA, the CDR3 is TGCGCCAGCAGCCCGGGGACTAGCGGGATCCATGAGCAGTTCTTC. The chain carries TRBV5-1 and TRBJ2-1; 13 nucleotides match TRBD2. The CDR3 loop spans 15 amino acids. J gave up 8 bases and V 4 bases, and 6 bases lay outside the gene matches. Germline loops: CDR1 SGHRS, CDR2 YFSETQ.

The chain links TRBV14 to TRBJ2-7, with D possibly matching TRBD1 (5 bases). The CDR3 totals 13 residues. Germline values: CDR1 SGHDN, CDR2 FVKESK. Trimming took off 6 bases at V and 0 bases at J, with 9 bases between the two ends. The CDR3 sequence is CASSQGSSYEQYF. CDR3 nucleotide sequence: TGTGCCAGCAGTCAGGGCAGCTCCTACGAGCAGTACTTC. Looking up the rest from reference TRBV14 and TRBJ2-7 gives the full variable domain: EAGVTQFPSHSVIEKGQTVTLRCDPISGHDNLYWYRRVMGKEIKFLLHFVKESKQDESGMPNNRFLAERTGGTYSTLKVQPAELEDSGVYFCASSQGSSYEQYFGPGTRLTVT.

V and J are TRBV18 and TRBJ2-6; the match to TRBD1 covers 7 bases. V lost 3 bases and J lost 0; bases outside the gene matches: 11. The germline gives CDR1 KGHSH, CDR2 LQKENI. There are 19 residues in the CDR3. CDR3 sequence (DNA): TGTGCCAGCTCACCTTACCTTCCGGGACAGTCCTCTGGGGCCAACGTCCTGACTTTC. It translates to CASSPYLPGQSSGANVLTF.

The V call is TRBV6-4, the J call TRBJ2-3; 9 bases are shared with TRBD1. Trimming removed 4 bases from V and 1 base from J; junction bases left unmatched: 3. The V gene's germline CDR1 is MRHNA and CDR2 SNTAGT. The CDR3 is 15 amino acids. The DNA for the CDR3 is TGTGCCAGCAGTGTTCGGACAGGGGGCACAGATACGCAGTATTTT. Translating it yields CASSVRTGGTDTQYF.

This CDR3 is CAGAGTTNYGYTF. CDR3 sequence (DNA): TGTGCCGGGGCGGGAACAACTAACTATGGCTACACCTTC. The chain combines TRBV2 with TRBJ1-2; a possible D gene is TRBD1 (5 bases). Germline lookup yields CDR1 SNHLY and CDR2 FYNNEI. The CDR3 has 13 amino acids. Deletions cut 11 bases from V and 0 bases from J, with 13 bases between.

This clone was counted between two and nine times. The genes are TRBV2 and TRBJ2-3; D is ambiguous. The CDR3 is 12 amino acids. Trimming took 7 bases from V and 1 from J, leaving 6 bases between them. Germline V gene data show CDR1 as SNHLY and CDR2 as FYNNEI. The CDR3 DNA is TGTGCCAGCAAGCTAGGCACAGATACGCAGTATTTT. Residues: CASKLGTDTQYF.

The chain links TRBV7-2 to TRBJ1-2, with 10 bases matching TRBD1. The ends lost 1 base at V and 4 bases at J; junction bases unmatched: 3. Germline V gene sequence: CDR1 SGHTA, CDR2 FQGNSA. The CDR3 covers 15 residues. The CDR3 region is CASSLGTGGGYGYTF. For the CDR3, the DNA is TGTGCCAGCAGCTTAGGGACAGGGGGAGGCTATGGCTACACCTTC.

The genes are TRBV27 and TRBJ2-1; perhaps TRBD1 as D (6 bases). CDR3 length equals 14 residues. CDR1 and CDR2 from the germline V gene are MNHEY and SMNVEV (reference sequence). V lost 7 bases, J lost 3 bases, and 13 bases lay in between. The CDR3, as DNA: TGTGCCAGCAACCTAAACAGGGACTACAATGAGCAGTTCTTC. The encoded protein is CASNLNRDYNEQFF.

This clone was seen only a few times. The chain uses TRBV7-2 and TRBJ1-3; D ambiguous. The V gene's germline CDR1 is SGHTA and CDR2 FQGNSA. The ends were cut back, 1 base at V and 5 bases at J, with 12 bases in the middle. The CDR3 covers 15 residues. CDR3: CASSLGGGNRNTIYF. The DNA of the CDR3 is TGTGCCAGCAGCTTAGGTGGCGGGAATCGAAACACCATATATTTT.

The rearrangement links TRBV20-1 to TRBJ2-5; no clear D. V was trimmed by 3 bases and J by 5 bases, leaving 7 bases between them. CDR1 and CDR2 from the germline V gene are DFQATT and SNEGSKA (reference sequence). There are 11 residues in the CDR3. The CDR3 is CSASLLETQYF. CDR3 bases: TGCAGTGCTAGCTTATTGGAGACCCAGTACTTC.

The rearrangement uses TRBV27 and TRBJ2-7; 8 nucleotides match TRBD1. Germline V CDR1 and CDR2: MNHEY, SMNVEV (reference sequence). Unmatched junction bases numbered 5, after V lost 5 bases and J lost 5 bases. This CDR3 has 13 residues. CDR3 protein: CASSITGGHEQYF. CDR3 nucleotide sequence: TGTGCCAGCAGTATAACAGGGGGACACGAGCAGTACTTC.

This clone appeared a few times. V usage is TRBV5-6 and J usage is TRBJ2-2; possible D gene TRBD2, 6 bases. CDR1 and CDR2 from the germline V gene are SGHDT and YYEEEE. This CDR3 is 16 amino acids long. V was pared by 3 bases and J by 3 bases, with 15 bases between. CDR3 DNA sequence: TGTGCCAGCAGCTCGTTAGTCGCTAGCGACACCGGGGAGCTGTTTTTT. As protein: CASSSLVASDTGELFF. Based on the CDR3 plus reference TRBV5-6 and TRBJ2-2, the full variable domain is DAGVTQSPTHLIKTRGQQVTLRCSPKSGHDTVSWYQQALGQGPQFIFQYYEEEERQRGNFPDRFSGHQFPNYSSELNVNALLLGDSALYLCASSSLVASDTGELFFGEGSRLTVL.